Below, 28 T cell receptor beta chains from the same sample are listed, as sequenced in a study of response to subunit inactivated influenza vaccine. TCRdb re-derived calls from the RT-PCR reads in MiXCR, one entry per CDR3 protein. The data show 200,000 to 300,000 distinct CDR3 sequences, with 12% seen just once and approximately 8.3% held by the top ten. The sequencing here drew on non-naive T cells sorted from PBMCs, taken 14 to 15 days before vaccination. Receptors were obtained from a man aged 50-59 years who received an inactivated influenza vaccine.

V gene TRBV20-1 combines with J gene TRBJ2-7; 9 bases are a match to TRBD1. Germline lookup yields CDR1 DFQATT and CDR2 SNEGSKA (reference sequence). Trimming took 6 bases from V and 2 from J; bases not matched to a gene: 8. This CDR3 has 14 amino acids. CDR3 DNA: TGCAGTGCGACAAAACAGGGGGCCCCCTACGAGCAGTACTTC. Its protein is CSATKQGAPYEQYF.

This clonotype was detected a few times. The genes are TRBV12-3 or TRBV12-4 and TRBJ2-5, with D unclear. V was cut by 2 bases and J by 5 bases, with 9 bases left in between. CDR3 size: 13 residues. The DNA of the CDR3 is TGTGCCAGCAGTTTAAAACCCGCGGAGACCCAGTACTTC. Amino acid sequence: CASSLKPAETQYF.

The chain has TRBV6-2 or TRBV6-3 and TRBJ2-7; D perhaps matches TRBD2 (6 bases). V lost 3 bases to trimming and J lost 0 bases, with 12 bases between them. The CDR3 consists of 15 residues. CDR1 and CDR2 (germline): MNHEY, SVGEGT. In DNA, the CDR3 is TGTGCCAGCAGTTATACATCTAGCGCCTCCTACGAGCAGTACTTC. This sequence encodes CASSYTSSASYEQYF.

This chain joins TRBV7-9 and TRBJ1-1, with 10 bases that match TRBD1. CDR3 size: 14 residues. J was trimmed by 10 bases and V by 4 bases; bases with no gene match: 9. CDR1 is SEHNR, CDR2 FQNEAQ, per germline (reference sequence). The CDR3 region has the DNA TGTGCCAGCAGCTCCGGGGACAGGGGTAATGTAGCTTTCTTT. This sequence encodes CASSSGDRGNVAFF.

In its sample, this clonotype was seen many times. This sequence joins TRBV6-2 or TRBV6-3 and TRBJ1-1; D uncertain. The V end was cut by 5 bases, the J end by 0 bases, with 4 bases between. The CDR3 has 12 amino acids. Germline CDR1 and CDR2: MNHEY and SVGEGT. The CDR3 sequence: CASSTVNTEAFF. CDR3 sequence (DNA): TGTGCCAGCAGTACCGTGAACACTGAAGCTTTCTTT.

This chain connects TRBV4-3 to TRBJ1-2; tentative D call: TRBD1 (5 bases). V was trimmed by 1 base and J by 5 bases, leaving 14 bases between them. Germline V gives CDR1 LGHNA, CDR2 YSLEER. CDR3 size: 15 residues. CDR3 in amino acids: CASSQAFGGDYGYTF. CDR3 sequence (DNA): TGCGCCAGCAGCCAAGCTTTTGGGGGAGATTATGGCTACACCTTC.

This clonotype was detected only a few times. The chain joins TRBV20-1 to TRBJ2-3, with TRBD2 matching over 11 bases. The J segment lost 6 bases and the V segment lost 6 bases, leaving 14 bases of the junction unmatched. Looked up from germline, CDR1 is DFQATT and CDR2 is SNEGSKA (reference sequence). The CDR3 is 16 residues long. This CDR3 reads CSAFSSSGRSGDTQYF. The CDR3 DNA reads TGCAGTGCCTTCTCCTCTAGCGGGAGGTCCGGGGATACGCAGTATTTT.

This clonotype has only a few counts. The J gene is TRBJ2-1, the V gene TRBV18; D gene unclear. The V end was cut by 4 bases, the J end by 4 bases, with 5 bases between. CDR3 length: 12 residues. Germline CDR1 KGHSH, CDR2 LQKENI. CDR3 coding DNA: TGTGCCAGCTCACGACGGTACAATGAGCAGTTCTTC. This gives the protein CASSRRYNEQFF.

V usage is TRBV18 and J usage is TRBJ2-2; D is ambiguous. The germline V gene has CDR1 KGHSH and CDR2 LQKENI. Trimming cost V 3 bases and J 0 bases, with 11 bases left between them. The CDR3 totals 16 residues. The CDR3: CASSPGQASNTGELFF. CDR3 bases: TGTGCCAGCTCACCCGGCCAGGCGTCGAACACCGGGGAGCTGTTTTTT.

The genes are TRBV4-3 and TRBJ2-5; 7 bases are shared with TRBD1. Germline-derived CDR1 and CDR2 are LGHNA and YSLEER. V was pared by 3 bases and J by 7 bases, with 5 bases of the junction left unmatched. This CDR3 has 13 amino acids. The CDR3 loop reads CASSQGQSGTQYF. CDR3 coding DNA: TGCGCCAGCAGCCAGGGACAGTCAGGGACCCAGTACTTC.

This clonotype has at least ten counts. The J gene is TRBJ2-1, the V gene TRBV15; no reliable D call. The CDR3 has 16 amino acids. Germline assignment: CDR1 LNHNV and CDR2 YYDKDF (reference sequence). Trimming removed 0 bases at V and 0 bases at J, with 9 bases between. The CDR3 loop reads CATSRDFVSSYNEQFF. CDR3 DNA sequence: TGTGCCACCAGCAGAGATTTTGTTAGCTCCTACAATGAGCAGTTCTTC.

This clonotype was found a few times. V gene TRBV6-5 combines with J gene TRBJ1-5; D may be TRBD1 (6 bases). The CDR3 is 15 amino acids. Germline CDR1 reads MNHEY; CDR2 reads SVGAGI. Trimming removed 2 bases at V and 7 bases at J, with 15 bases between. CDR3 loop: CASSYPGVLSQPQHF. The CDR3 nucleotides are TGTGCCAGCAGTTACCCAGGGGTCTTGAGCCAGCCCCAGCATTTT.

The sample holds many counts of this clonotype. The chain joins TRBV12-3 or TRBV12-4 to TRBJ1-2; D unresolved. The CDR3 runs 14 residues. V was shortened by 6 bases and J by 3 bases, with 14 bases between the two germline ends. CDR3 sequence (DNA): TGTGCCAGCAGACGTTCCGGGAATCACTATGGCTACACCTTC. It encodes CASRRSGNHYGYTF.

This clonotype came up a few times. This chain connects TRBV12-3 or TRBV12-4 to TRBJ1-5; no definite D call. The CDR3 consists of 12 residues. Deletions cut 6 bases from V and 9 bases from J, with 12 bases between. The chain's CDR3 is CASSLAARPQHF. The CDR3 nucleotides are TGTGCCAGCAGCCTAGCGGCTCGGCCCCAGCATTTT.

This clonotype was picked up many times. This chain uses TRBV10-3 with TRBJ2-2, with 11 bases identical to TRBD1. Trimming at V came to 6 bases and at J to 6 bases, leaving 0 bases not matched to a gene. CDR3 size: 13 residues. Germline V gene lookup returns CDR1 ENHRY and CDR2 SYGVKD. The CDR3 spells CAIRGQGAGELFF. The CDR3 region has the DNA TGTGCCATCAGGGGACAGGGGGCCGGGGAGCTGTTTTTT.

This clonotype was seen ten or more times. The V gene is TRBV5-6, the J gene TRBJ2-6; no reliable D call. Germline assignment: CDR1 SGHDT and CDR2 YYEEEE. The V and J ends lost 3 bases and 0 bases respectively, with 19 bases between them. The CDR3 spans 19 residues. CDR3 DNA sequence: TGTGCCAGCAGCTCCGATGCCCAGATCCTCTTCTCTGGGGCCAACGTCCTGACTTTC. It codes for CASSSDAQILFSGANVLTF.

The chain uses TRBV9 and TRBJ2-5; TRBD2 matches 7 bases. V shed 6 bases and J 0 bases; nucleotides not matched to a gene: 8. CDR1 SGDLS and CDR2 YYNGEE come from the germline V gene. This CDR3 contains 15 residues. CDR3 sequence: CASNRDYSYQETQYF. The CDR3 DNA reads TGTGCCAGCAACCGGGACTATTCGTACCAAGAGACCCAGTACTTC.

Only a few counts were recorded for this clonotype. The chain recombines TRBV4-3 with TRBJ1-2; maybe TRBD1 (6 bases). Trimming removed 4 bases at V and 0 bases at J, with 9 bases between. CDR3 length: 14 amino acids. Germline V CDR1 and CDR2: LGHNA, YSLEER. The CDR3 region is CASSPWTANYGYTF. DNA of the CDR3: TGCGCCAGCAGCCCGTGGACAGCTAACTATGGCTACACCTTC.

The chain is built from TRBV7-6 and TRBJ2-1, with TRBD1 matching 10 bases. V trimming: 1 base; J trimming: 5 bases; junction bases outside the gene matches: 2. Germline V lookup: CDR1 SGHVS, CDR2 FNYEAQ. The CDR3 length is 15 residues. The CDR3 loop is CASSLGQGANNEQFF. CDR3 sequence (DNA): TGTGCCAGCAGCTTAGGACAGGGGGCTAACAATGAGCAGTTCTTC.

Ten or more counts support this clonotype. The chain carries TRBV21-1 and TRBJ2-1; the table gives TRBD2 as D, unverified against the DNA. TRBV21-1 is noted as a pseudogene. The CDR3 runs to 16 residues. The CDR3 sequence is CASSKARPSSYNEQFF. CDR3 nucleotides: TGTGCCAGCAGCAAAGCCCGGCCCAGCTCCTACAATGAGCAGTTCTTC.

This sequence joins TRBV27 and TRBJ2-1; TRBD2 might be the D (6 bases). With 5 bases removed from V and 2 bases from J, the gap between germline ends came to 19 bases. Per germline, CDR1 MNHEY and CDR2 SMNVEV (reference sequence). CDR3 size: 17 residues. The CDR3 reads CASSPQTGTLTYNEQFF. CDR3 DNA sequence: TGTGCCAGCAGTCCACAGACCGGGACTCTCACCTACAATGAGCAGTTCTTC.

J is TRBJ2-1 and V is TRBV4-1; 8 nucleotides agree with TRBD1. Germline CDR1 is MGHRA and CDR2 is YSYEKL. The CDR3 runs 16 residues. J lost 0 bases, V lost 2 bases, and 3 bases had no gene match. The CDR3 protein is CASSQPGTGSYNEQFF. As DNA, the CDR3 is TGCGCCAGCAGCCAACCCGGGACAGGCTCCTACAATGAGCAGTTCTTC.

The chain uses TRBV4-2 and TRBJ2-2; 13 positions match TRBD2. The germline V gene has CDR1 LGHNA and CDR2 YNFKEQ. The V and J ends lost 3 bases and 0 bases, in that order; junction bases with no gene match: 7. The CDR3 is 19 amino acids. CDR3 loop: CASSHPLAGGPSNTGELFF. DNA for the CDR3: TGTGCCAGCAGCCATCCACTAGCGGGAGGGCCATCGAACACCGGGGAGCTGTTTTTT.

The table lists this clonotype with a few counts. The rearrangement uses TRBV7-2 and TRBJ2-3; D possibly matches TRBD1 or TRBD2 (6 bases each). CDR3 length: 16 amino acids. Germline V gene data show CDR1 as SGHTA and CDR2 as FQGNSA. V lost 6 bases to trimming and J lost 0 bases, with 16 bases between them. The chain's CDR3 is CASSRTGARSTDTQYF. CDR3 sequence (DNA): TGTGCCAGCAGTCGGACGGGGGCTCGTAGCACAGATACGCAGTATTTT.

This clonotype turned up a few times. This chain connects TRBV20-1 to TRBJ2-1, with 8 bases lining up with TRBD2. Trimming cost V 3 bases and J 1 base; bases outside gene matches: 8. The CDR3 loop spans 16 amino acids. CDR1 is DFQATT and CDR2 is SNEGSKA in the germline V gene (reference sequence). This chain's CDR3 is CSASSELADSYNEQFF. Written as DNA, the CDR3 is TGCAGTGCTAGCAGCGAACTAGCGGATTCCTACAATGAGCAGTTCTTC.

This clonotype was recorded a few times. The chain employs TRBV4-1 and TRBJ2-5; 10 bases match TRBD1. The CDR3 loop spans 18 amino acids. Trimming at V came to 4 bases and at J to 4 bases, leaving 15 bases not matched to a gene. Per germline, CDR1 MGHRA and CDR2 YSYEKL. CDR3 amino acids: CASSPFDEDRGRRETQYF. The CDR3 DNA reads as TGCGCCAGCAGCCCCTTCGACGAAGACAGGGGGCGAAGAGAGACCCAGTACTTC.

This clonotype has only a few counts. The genes are TRBV27 and TRBJ2-3; D perhaps matches TRBD2 (6 bases). The CDR3 runs 12 residues. The V end was cut by 5 bases, the J end by 5 bases, with 8 bases between. CDR1 and CDR2 from the germline V gene are MNHEY and SMNVEV (reference sequence). The CDR3 sequence is CASSQTRDTQYF. The CDR3 DNA reads as TGTGCCAGCAGTCAGACTAGAGATACGCAGTATTTT.

This clonotype was seen a few times. This chain uses TRBV25-1 with TRBJ1-2; tentatively, D is TRBD1 (6 bases). CDR1 is MGHDK and CDR2 is SYGVNS in the germline V gene. Trimming removed 0 bases at V and 7 bases at J, with 21 bases between. The CDR3 is 17 residues long. CDR3 residues: CASSEYIHGTGAGGYTF. CDR3 DNA: TGTGCCAGCAGTGAATATATCCATGGTACGGGGGCAGGTGGCTACACCTTC.